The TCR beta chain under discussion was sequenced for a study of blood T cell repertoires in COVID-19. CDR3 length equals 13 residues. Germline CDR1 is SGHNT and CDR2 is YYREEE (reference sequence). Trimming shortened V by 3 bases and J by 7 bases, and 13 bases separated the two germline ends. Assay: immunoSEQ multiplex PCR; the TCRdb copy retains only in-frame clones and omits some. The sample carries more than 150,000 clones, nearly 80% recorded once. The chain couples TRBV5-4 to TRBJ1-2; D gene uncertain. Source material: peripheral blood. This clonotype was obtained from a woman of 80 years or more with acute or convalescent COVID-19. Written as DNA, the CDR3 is TGTGCCAGCAGCTCCGACGGGTGGAGTGGCTACACCTTC. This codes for CASSSDGWSGYTF.